One sample yielded the 18 T cell receptor beta chains listed below, sequenced in a study of cytomegalovirus exposure and HLA in healthy donors. In the PCR, 60 Vbeta and 13 Jbeta primers were used. Profiled with immunoSEQ multiplex PCR; TCRdb holds only in-frame clones, not every one. The repertoire includes 170,000 or so clones, roughly 84% of them detected once, and around 0.37% sits in the top ten. Sequencing was done on a sample of PBMCs. All receptors derive from a boy aged 2 to 9 in good health and CMV-seronegative.

This chain connects TRBV7-6 to TRBJ1-2; 7 bases are a match to TRBD1. Trimming at V came to 4 bases and at J to 6 bases, leaving 8 bases not matched to a gene. CDR3 length equals 14 residues. Germline V gene sequence: CDR1 SGHVS, CDR2 FNYEAQ. CDR3 DNA: TGTGCCAGCAGCTCCTTCGACAGGGCCGATGGCTACACCTTC. Protein: CASSSFDRADGYTF.

The genes are TRBV27 and TRBJ1-1, with unresolved D. CDR1 and CDR2 (germline): MNHEY, SMNVEV (reference sequence). The CDR3 is made up of 13 amino acids. V lost 3 bases, J lost 4 bases, and 9 bases lay in between. DNA for the CDR3: TGTGCCAGCAGTTTCGGGAGTTTCACTGAAGCTTTCTTT. This translates into CASSFGSFTEAFF.

The J gene is TRBJ2-5, the V gene TRBV7-8; 7 bases fit TRBD1. CDR3 size: 15 residues. CDR1 and CDR2 (germline): SGHVS, FQNEAQ. J was trimmed by 5 bases and V by 5 bases; bases with no gene match: 11. In DNA form, the CDR3 reads TGTGCCAGCAGCCCCGGGACAGTAGAATGGGAGACCCAGTACTTC. Translating gives CASSPGTVEWETQYF.

The chain links TRBV6-6 to TRBJ2-5; 9 bases fit TRBD1. Germline V lookup: CDR1 MNHNY, CDR2 SVGAGI (reference sequence). V dropped 5 bases and J dropped 5; count of bases not matched to a gene: 12. This CDR3 has 16 residues. The CDR3 region has the DNA TGTGCCAGCAGTCCACCGGGACAGGGCAGTTTGGAGACCCAGTACTTC. Protein sequence: CASSPPGQGSLETQYF.

The rearrangement links TRBV27 to TRBJ2-7, with TRBD2 identical over 11 bases. Looked up from germline, CDR1 is MNHEY and CDR2 is SMNVEV (reference sequence). The V segment lost 7 bases and the J segment 0 bases; nucleotides outside the gene matches: 11. The CDR3 contains 17 residues. CDR3 nucleotides: TGTGCCAGCAAGTCGGGTAGCGGGAGGGCCCCCTCCTACGAGCAGTACTTC. Protein sequence: CASKSGSGRAPSYEQYF.

The chain carries TRBV11-2 and TRBJ2-7; TRBD2 matches at 7 bases. Losses at the gene ends were 0 bases for V and 2 bases for J; bases not matched to a gene: 10. Per germline, CDR1 SGHAT and CDR2 FQNNGV. The length of the CDR3 is 17 residues. CDR3 region: CASSLDRASGSPYEQYF. CDR3 DNA: TGTGCCAGCAGCTTAGATAGGGCTAGCGGTTCGCCCTACGAGCAGTACTTC.

The V and J genes are TRBV5-4 and TRBJ2-7; 7 bases fit TRBD2. This CDR3 has 13 residues. The V and J ends lost 2 bases and 5 bases, in that order; junction bases with no gene match: 4. The germline CDR1 and CDR2 sequences are SGHNT and YYREEE (reference sequence). The DNA for the CDR3 is TGTGCCAGCAGCTTACGGGAGGCCCACGAGCAGTACTTC. Its protein product is CASSLREAHEQYF.

The rearrangement uses TRBV6-5 and TRBJ2-1, with TRBD1 matching over 11 bases. This CDR3 comprises 16 residues. Germline V gives CDR1 MNHEY, CDR2 SVGAGI. V was pared by 0 bases and J by 6 bases, with 4 bases of the junction left unmatched. Here the CDR3 DNA reads TGTGCCAGCAGTTACTCACCCGGGACAGGGGGCAATGAGCAGTTCTTC. Amino acids: CASSYSPGTGGNEQFF.

The V and J genes are TRBV28 and TRBJ2-3; weak D call: TRBD2 (6 bases). V was pared by 10 bases and J by 1 base, with 18 bases between. The germline CDR1 and CDR2 sequences are MDHEN and SYDVKM. The CDR3 is 15 amino acids. DNA of the CDR3: TGTGCCACCGGTAGCCGGTCTAGCGGCACAGATACGCAGTATTTT. This translates into CATGSRSSGTDTQYF.

This rearrangement joins TRBV7-2 to TRBJ2-5, with 9 bases lining up with TRBD1. This CDR3 is 14 amino acids long. Trimming removed 6 bases from V and 5 bases from J; junction bases left unmatched: 7. Germline assignment: CDR1 SGHTA and CDR2 FQGNSA. The CDR3: CASRPSTGGETQYF. The CDR3 DNA follows: TGTGCCAGCAGACCATCGACAGGGGGGGAGACCCAGTACTTC.

The rearrangement links TRBV18 to TRBJ1-1, with D tentatively TRBD1 (5 bases). Germline lookup yields CDR1 KGHSH and CDR2 LQKENI. This CDR3 contains 13 residues. Trimming cost V 4 bases and J 3 bases, with 9 bases left between them. This chain's CDR3 is CASSRDSYTEAFF. The CDR3 bases are TGTGCCAGCTCACGGGACTCGTACACTGAAGCTTTCTTT.

V and J are TRBV12-5 and TRBJ2-7, with D uncertain. Trimming removed 2 bases from V and 0 bases from J, with 5 bases in between. CDR1 and CDR2 from the germline V gene are LGHNT and FRNRAP. The CDR3 has 13 residues. This CDR3 reads CASGLSSSYEQYF. CDR3 in DNA: TGTGCTAGTGGTTTGTCCAGCTCCTACGAGCAGTACTTC. The full variable domain, its missing parts supplied by reference TRBV12-5 and TRBJ2-7, is DARVTQTPRHKVTEMGQEVTMRCQPILGHNTVFWYRQTMMQGLELLAYFRNRAPLDDSGMPKDRFSAEMPDATLATLKIQPSEPRDSAVYFCASGLSSSYEQYFGPGTRLTVT.

The chain joins TRBV5-6 to TRBJ2-7; 8 nucleotides align to TRBD1. In germline, CDR1 is SGHDT, CDR2 YYEEEE. Trimming at V came to 0 bases and at J to 5 bases, leaving 10 bases not matched to a gene. The CDR3 runs to 16 residues. CDR3 protein: CASSLVGQGAFNEQYF. The CDR3 nucleotides read TGTGCCAGCAGCTTGGTAGGTCAGGGGGCGTTCAACGAGCAGTACTTC. The full variable domain, with the rest looked up from reference TRBV5-6 and TRBJ2-7, is DAGVTQSPTHLIKTRGQQVTLRCSPKSGHDTVSWYQQALGQGPQFIFQYYEEEERQRGNFPDRFSGHQFPNYSSELNVNALLLGDSALYLCASSLVGQGAFNEQYFGPGTRLTVT.

This sequence joins TRBV10-3 and TRBJ1-1, with 10 nucleotides matching TRBD1. Germline CDR1 reads ENHRY; CDR2 reads SYGVKD. The CDR3 sequence is 15 residues long. Trimming cost V 2 bases and J 5 bases; bases outside gene matches: 5. The CDR3 coding sequence is TGTGCCATCAGTGAGCCTGACAGGGGGCGGACTGAAGCTTTCTTT. Its translation: CAISEPDRGRTEAFF.

The V call is TRBV6-6, the J call TRBJ1-2; D unclear. Germline CDR1 is MNHNY and CDR2 is SVGAGI (reference sequence). V was trimmed by 5 bases and J by 0 bases, leaving 16 bases between them. The CDR3 length is 16 residues. The chain's CDR3 is CASSPTLAATNYGYTF. CDR3 DNA sequence: TGTGCCAGCAGTCCCACCCTAGCAGCTACTAACTATGGCTACACCTTC.

This clone was observed a single time. The chain joins TRBV18 to TRBJ2-5, with 7 nucleotides matching TRBD1. V gave up 5 bases and J gave up 5 bases; unmatched junction bases: 11. Looked up from germline, CDR1 is KGHSH and CDR2 is LQKENI. The CDR3 is 15 residues long. The CDR3 region has the DNA TGTGCCAGCTCAACGACCGGGACAGCTCTGGAGACCCAGTACTTC. Its protein is CASSTTGTALETQYF.

This clone came up a few times. The chain couples TRBV6-6 to TRBJ1-1; D is possibly TRBD1 (6 bases). CDR1 and CDR2 from the germline V gene are MNHNY and SVGAGI (reference sequence). V dropped 5 bases and J dropped 0 bases, with 13 bases sitting between them. This CDR3 contains 15 residues. CDR3 nucleotide sequence: TGTGCCAGCAGTCGATGGGGGCAGGTGAACACTGAAGCTTTCTTT. Protein: CASSRWGQVNTEAFF.

CDR3 loop: CASSKTSTGTEAFF. The CDR3 region has the DNA TGTGCCAGCAGTAAAACGTCGACAGGAACTGAAGCTTTCTTT. The rearrangement joins TRBV6-6 to TRBJ1-1, with D possibly matching TRBD1 (6 bases). Trimming removed 5 bases from V and 5 bases from J, with 15 bases in between. Germline lookup yields CDR1 MNHNY and CDR2 SVGAGI (reference sequence). The CDR3 runs to 14 residues.